The following is a TCR beta chain sequence with its context. The sample belongs to a study of T cells in Graves' hyperthyroidism and ophthalmopathy. Trimming cost V 1 base and J 7 bases; bases outside gene matches: 10. The CDR3 is 16 amino acids. Germline lookup yields CDR1 DFQATT and CDR2 SNEGSKA (reference sequence). Researchers amplified the TCR beta CDR3 regions from RNA transcripts. HTBI primers were employed in a first-round RT-PCR of the TCR CDR3. Each CDR3 protein is one row after TCRdb ran MiXCR on the multiplex PCR reads. This sample has fewer than 650,000 distinct CDR3 sequences, with less than 15% found just once.

The chain links TRBV20-1 to TRBJ2-1; 10 positions match TRBD1. The material sequenced was blood. The clonotype originates from a woman between 35 and 50 years old with Graves' hyperthyroidism. The CDR3 nucleotides are TGCAGTGCTAGAGGTGGGGACAGGGGTTCTGATAATGAGCAGTTCTTC. It yields the protein CSARGGDRGSDNEQFF.